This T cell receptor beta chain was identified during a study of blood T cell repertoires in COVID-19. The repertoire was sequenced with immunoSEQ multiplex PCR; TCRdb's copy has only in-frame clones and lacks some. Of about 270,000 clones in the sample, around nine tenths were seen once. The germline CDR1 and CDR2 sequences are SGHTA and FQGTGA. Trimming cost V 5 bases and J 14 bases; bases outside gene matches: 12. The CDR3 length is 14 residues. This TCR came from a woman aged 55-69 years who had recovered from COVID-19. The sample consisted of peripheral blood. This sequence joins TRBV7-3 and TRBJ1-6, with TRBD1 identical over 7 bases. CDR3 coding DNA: TGTGCCAGCAGCCCGGGATATGGCCAGGGGGCCCTCCACTTT. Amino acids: CASSPGYGQGALHF.